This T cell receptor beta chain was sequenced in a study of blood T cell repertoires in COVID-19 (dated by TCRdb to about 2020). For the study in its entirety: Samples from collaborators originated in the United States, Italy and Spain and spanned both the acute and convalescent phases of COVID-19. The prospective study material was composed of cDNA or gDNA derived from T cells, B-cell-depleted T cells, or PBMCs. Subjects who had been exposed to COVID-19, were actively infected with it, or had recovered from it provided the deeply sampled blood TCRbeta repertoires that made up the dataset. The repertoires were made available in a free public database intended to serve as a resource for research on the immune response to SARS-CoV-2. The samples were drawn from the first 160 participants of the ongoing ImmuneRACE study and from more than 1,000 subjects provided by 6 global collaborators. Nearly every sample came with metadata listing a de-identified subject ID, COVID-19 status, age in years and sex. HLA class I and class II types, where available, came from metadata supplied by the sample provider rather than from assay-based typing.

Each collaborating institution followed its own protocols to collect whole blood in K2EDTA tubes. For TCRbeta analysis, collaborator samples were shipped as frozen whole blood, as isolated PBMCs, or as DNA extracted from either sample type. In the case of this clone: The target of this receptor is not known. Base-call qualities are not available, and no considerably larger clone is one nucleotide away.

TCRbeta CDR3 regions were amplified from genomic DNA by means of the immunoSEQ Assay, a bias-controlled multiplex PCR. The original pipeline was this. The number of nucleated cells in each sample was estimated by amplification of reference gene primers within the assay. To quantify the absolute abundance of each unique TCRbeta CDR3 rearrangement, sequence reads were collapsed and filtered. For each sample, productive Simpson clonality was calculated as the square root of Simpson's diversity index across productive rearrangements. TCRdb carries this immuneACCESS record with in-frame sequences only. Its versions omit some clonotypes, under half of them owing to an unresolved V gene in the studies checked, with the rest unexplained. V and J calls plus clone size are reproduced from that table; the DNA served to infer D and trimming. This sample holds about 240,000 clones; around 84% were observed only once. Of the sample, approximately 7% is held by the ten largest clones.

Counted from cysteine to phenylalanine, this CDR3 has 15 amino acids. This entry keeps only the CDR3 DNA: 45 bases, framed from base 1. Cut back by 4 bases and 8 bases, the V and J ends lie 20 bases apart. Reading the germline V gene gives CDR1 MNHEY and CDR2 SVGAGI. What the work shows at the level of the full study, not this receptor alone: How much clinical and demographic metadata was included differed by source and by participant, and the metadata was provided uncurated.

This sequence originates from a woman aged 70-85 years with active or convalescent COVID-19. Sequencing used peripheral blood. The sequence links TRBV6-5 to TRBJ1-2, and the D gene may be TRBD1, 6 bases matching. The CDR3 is CASSSPGHPVVGYTF. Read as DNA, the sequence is TGTGCCAGCAGTTCACCGGGACATCCCGTGGTAGGCTACACCTTC.